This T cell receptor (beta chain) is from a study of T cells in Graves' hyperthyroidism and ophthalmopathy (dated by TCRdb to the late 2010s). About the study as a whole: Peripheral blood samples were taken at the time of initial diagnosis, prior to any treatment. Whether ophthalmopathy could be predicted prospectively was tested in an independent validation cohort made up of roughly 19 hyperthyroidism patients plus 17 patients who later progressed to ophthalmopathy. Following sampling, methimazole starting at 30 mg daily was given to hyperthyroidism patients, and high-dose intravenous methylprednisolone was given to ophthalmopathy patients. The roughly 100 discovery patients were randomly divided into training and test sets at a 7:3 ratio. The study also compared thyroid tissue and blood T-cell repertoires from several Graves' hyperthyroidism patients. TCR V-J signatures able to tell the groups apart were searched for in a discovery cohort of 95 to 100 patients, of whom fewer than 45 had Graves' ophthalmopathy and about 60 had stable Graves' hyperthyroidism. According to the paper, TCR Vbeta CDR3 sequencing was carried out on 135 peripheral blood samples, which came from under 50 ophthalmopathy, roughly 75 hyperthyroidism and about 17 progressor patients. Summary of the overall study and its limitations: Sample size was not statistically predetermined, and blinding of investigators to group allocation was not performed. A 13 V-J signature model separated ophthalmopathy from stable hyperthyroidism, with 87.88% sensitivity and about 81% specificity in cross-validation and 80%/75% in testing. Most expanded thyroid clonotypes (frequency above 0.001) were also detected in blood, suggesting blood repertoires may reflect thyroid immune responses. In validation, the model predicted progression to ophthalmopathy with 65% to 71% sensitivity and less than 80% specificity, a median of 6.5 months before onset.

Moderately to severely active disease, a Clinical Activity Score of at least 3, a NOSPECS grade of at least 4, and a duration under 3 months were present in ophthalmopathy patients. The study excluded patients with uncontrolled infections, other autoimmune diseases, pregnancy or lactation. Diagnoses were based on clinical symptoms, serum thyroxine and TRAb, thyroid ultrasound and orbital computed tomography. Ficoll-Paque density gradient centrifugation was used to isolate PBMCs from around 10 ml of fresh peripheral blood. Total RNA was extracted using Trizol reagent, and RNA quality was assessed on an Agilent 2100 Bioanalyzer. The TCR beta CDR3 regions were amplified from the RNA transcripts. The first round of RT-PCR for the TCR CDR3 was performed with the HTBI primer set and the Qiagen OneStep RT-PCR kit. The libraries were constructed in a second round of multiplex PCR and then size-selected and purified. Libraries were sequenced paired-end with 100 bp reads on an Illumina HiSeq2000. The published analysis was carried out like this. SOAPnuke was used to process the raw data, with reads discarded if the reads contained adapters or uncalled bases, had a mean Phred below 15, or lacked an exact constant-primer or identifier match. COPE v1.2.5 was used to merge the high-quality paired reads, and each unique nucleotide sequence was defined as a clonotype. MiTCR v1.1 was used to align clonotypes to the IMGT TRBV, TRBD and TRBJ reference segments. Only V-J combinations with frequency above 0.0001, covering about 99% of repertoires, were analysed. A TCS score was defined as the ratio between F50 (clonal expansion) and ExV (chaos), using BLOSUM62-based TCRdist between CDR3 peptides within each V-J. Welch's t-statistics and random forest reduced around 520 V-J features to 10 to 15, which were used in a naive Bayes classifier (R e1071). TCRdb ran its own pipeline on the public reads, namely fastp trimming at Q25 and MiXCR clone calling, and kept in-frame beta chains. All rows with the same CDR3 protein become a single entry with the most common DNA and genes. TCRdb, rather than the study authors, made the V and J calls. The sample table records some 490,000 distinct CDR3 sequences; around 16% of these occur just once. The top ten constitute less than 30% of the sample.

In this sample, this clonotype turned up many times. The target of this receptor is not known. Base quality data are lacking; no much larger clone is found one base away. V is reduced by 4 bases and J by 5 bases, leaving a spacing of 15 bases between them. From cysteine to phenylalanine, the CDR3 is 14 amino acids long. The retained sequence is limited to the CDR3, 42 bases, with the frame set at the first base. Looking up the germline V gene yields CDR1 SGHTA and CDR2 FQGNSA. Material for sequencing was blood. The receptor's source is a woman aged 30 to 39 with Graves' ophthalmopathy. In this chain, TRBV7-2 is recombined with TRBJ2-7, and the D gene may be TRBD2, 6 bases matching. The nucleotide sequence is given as TGTGCCAGCAGCTCCCCGGCGGGGCGCAACGAGCAGTACTTC. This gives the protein CASSSPAGRNEQYF.